This T cell receptor beta chain originates from a study of cytomegalovirus exposure and HLA in healthy donors. Broader study findings: Productive rates of about 87% or about 30% were seen for most TCR beta V segments in an earlier analysis. Most CMV-associated TCR beta chains appeared HLA-restricted in a later analysis. In most subjects, TCR beta sequences reportedly gave accurate predictions of HLA-A and HLA-B alleles.

The length of the CDR3 is 17 residues. From germline, CDR1 is SGHNT and CDR2 YYREEE (reference sequence). The junction had 4 bases not matched to a gene; V was cut back by 5 bases and J by 1 base. This clone has more than one count but fewer than ten. Its antigen is unidentified. Other DNA sequences of this sample code for an identical CDR3. The PCR made use of 60 Vbeta and 13 Jbeta primers. Repertoires were generated with immunoSEQ multiplex PCR, while TCRdb's copy carries only in-frame clones and drops some. This sample carries 150,000 or so clones, more than 75% of them seen once, and the ten largest clones take roughly 8%.

The sequence derives from a man younger than 45 in good health and CMV-seropositive. The chain has TRBV5-4 and TRBJ2-2; 14 positions match TRBD2. Sequenced sample: PBMCs. CDR3 loop: CASRPGLAGGNTGELFF. In DNA form, the CDR3 reads TGTGCCAGCAGACCCGGACTAGCGGGGGGGAACACCGGGGAGCTGTTTTTT.